These 31 T cell receptor beta chains came from one sample sequenced in a study of lymphopenia after photon versus proton radiotherapy. TCRdb's table, derived via immunoSEQ multiplex PCR, lists solely in-frame clones and lacks some. The sample has more than 80,000 clones, about 83% seen once. Sequenced here: peripheral blood, sampled from a patient treated with proton-based radiotherapy. The source of these receptors is a man in his 60s with pancreatic cancer.

This chain uses TRBV30 with TRBJ1-2; no definite D call. This CDR3 contains 12 residues. Deletions cut 2 bases from V and 2 bases from J, with 6 bases between. Germline loops: CDR1 GTSNPN, CDR2 SVGIG (reference sequence). Here the CDR3 reads CAWSKGNYGYTF. DNA of the CDR3: TGTGCCTGGAGTAAGGGCAACTATGGCTACACCTTC.

The rearrangement joins TRBV7-2 to TRBJ1-1; the D is unclear. The CDR3 totals 13 residues. V gave up 5 bases and J gave up 3 bases, with 10 bases separating them. Germline V lookup: CDR1 SGHTA, CDR2 FQGNSA. CDR3 nucleotides: TGTGCCAGCAGCAGAGATCCAGACACTGAAGCTTTCTTT. Its translation: CASSRDPDTEAFF.

The V and J genes are TRBV2 and TRBJ2-1; no definite D call. Looked up from germline, CDR1 is SNHLY and CDR2 is FYNNEI. With 6 bases removed from V and 8 bases from J, the gap between germline ends came to 20 bases. There are 15 residues in the CDR3. The CDR3 is CASRASFLLVDEQFF. DNA for the CDR3: TGTGCCAGCAGGGCCAGTTTCCTACTCGTCGATGAGCAGTTCTTC.

The V gene is TRBV14, the J gene TRBJ1-1, with 8 positions matching TRBD1. Germline V gene sequence: CDR1 SGHDN, CDR2 FVKESK. After removal of 1 base from V and 5 bases from J, the junction contained 9 bases not matched to a gene. There are 16 residues in the CDR3. The CDR3 region has the DNA TGTGCCAGCAGCCAAGCGAACAGGGGGATTGGGACTGAAGCTTTCTTT. This codes for CASSQANRGIGTEAFF.

V and J are TRBV29-1 and TRBJ2-3; 7 nucleotides align to TRBD1. This CDR3 comprises 14 residues. V trimming: 3 bases; J trimming: 4 bases; junction bases outside the gene matches: 7. The germline gives CDR1 SQVTM, CDR2 ANQGSEA. CDR3 in amino acids: CSVDKGAASDTQYF. The CDR3 bases are TGCAGCGTTGACAAGGGGGCAGCATCAGATACGCAGTATTTT.

This clone came up once. One end of the junction does not line up with germline, which may come from a read error. This sequence joins TRBV2 and TRBJ2-3; 7 bases are shared with TRBD1. This CDR3 is built from 16 residues. CDR1 is SNHLY, CDR2 FYNNEI, per germline. CDR3 sequence reads: CASIVGTATHNQYPPF. CDR3 DNA sequence: TGTGCCAGCATTGTTGGGACAGCCACCCACAATCAATACCCCCCTTTT.

The rearrangement uses TRBV30 and TRBJ1-1; no reliable D call. V gave up 0 bases and J gave up 3 bases, with 8 bases separating them. Germline values: CDR1 GTSNPN, CDR2 SVGIG (reference sequence). This CDR3 region has 13 residues. In nucleotides, the CDR3 is TGTGCCTGGAGTGTCTTGGATGACACTGAAGCTTTCTTT. This encodes CAWSVLDDTEAFF.

V and J are TRBV28 and TRBJ1-5, with a tentative D call TRBD1 (5 bases). Looked up from germline, CDR1 is MDHEN and CDR2 is SYDVKM. This CDR3 spans 16 amino acids. The ends were cut back, 1 base at V and 0 bases at J, with 10 bases in the middle. The CDR3 loop reads CASSLFGASSNQPQHF. DNA for the CDR3: TGTGCCAGCAGTTTATTTGGGGCCAGTAGCAATCAGCCCCAGCATTTT.

This chain uses TRBV19 with TRBJ2-2; the D is unclear. From germline, CDR1 is LNHDA and CDR2 SQIVND (reference sequence). Trimming removed 2 bases at V and 7 bases at J, with 17 bases between. This CDR3 comprises 16 residues. CDR3 nucleotides: TGTGCCAGTAGTATACGCGAAAGGTGGTCGGGCGGGGAGCTGTTTTTT. It is translated as CASSIRERWSGGELFF.

The chain carries TRBV5-6 and TRBJ1-2, with 7 bases identical to TRBD1. The CDR3 is made up of 13 amino acids. V gave up 4 bases and J gave up 4 bases; unmatched junction bases: 4. Germline V gene sequence: CDR1 SGHDT, CDR2 YYEEEE. For the CDR3, the DNA is TGTGCCAGCAGCGACGGGACAGCCTATGGCTACACCTTC. Its protein product is CASSDGTAYGYTF.

V and J are TRBV7-2 and TRBJ2-7; 7 bases agree with TRBD1. The V segment lost 2 bases and the J segment 4 bases; nucleotides outside the gene matches: 14. This CDR3 spans 17 amino acids. The V gene's germline CDR1 is SGHTA and CDR2 FQGNSA. CDR3 residues: CASSLTPRPGGRYEQYF. The CDR3, as DNA: TGTGCCAGCAGCTTAACCCCCAGGCCAGGGGGAAGATACGAGCAGTACTTC.

This clone has more than one count but fewer than ten. This chain connects TRBV15 to TRBJ2-7; 8 bases line up with TRBD2. Germline lookup yields CDR1 LNHNV and CDR2 YYDKDF (reference sequence). Unmatched junction bases numbered 10, after V lost 0 bases and J lost 3 bases. CDR3 length: 17 residues. CDR3 loop: CATSRDLSGSLHYEQYF. The DNA for the CDR3 is TGTGCCACCAGCAGAGATCTGAGCGGGAGCCTCCACTACGAGCAGTACTTC. The full variable domain, in which reference TRBV15 and TRBJ2-7 provide the parts outside the CDR3, is DAMVIQNPRYQVTQFGKPVTLSCSQTLNHNVMYWYQQKSSQAPKLLFHYYDKDFNNEADTPDNFQSRRPNTSFCFLDIRSPGLGDTAMYLCATSRDLSGSLHYEQYFGPGTRLTVT.

J is TRBJ2-1 and V is TRBV11-2, with 7 bases identical to TRBD2. The CDR3 has 14 residues. Germline V CDR1 and CDR2: SGHAT, FQNNGV. V shed 3 bases and J 6 bases; nucleotides not matched to a gene: 5. CDR3 in amino acids: CASSFRAGVNEQFF. Here the CDR3 DNA reads TGTGCCAGCAGCTTCCGGGCGGGAGTCAATGAGCAGTTCTTC.

The V call is TRBV29-1, the J call TRBJ2-7; D gene uncertain. The germline gives CDR1 SQVTM, CDR2 ANQGSEA. Trimming shortened V by 4 bases and J by 6 bases, and 13 bases separated the two germline ends. The CDR3 sequence is 12 residues long. This CDR3 is CSVVKGWCEQYF. The CDR3 DNA follows: TGCAGCGTTGTTAAGGGATGGTGCGAGCAGTACTTC.

The J gene is TRBJ2-7, the V gene TRBV7-9; D gene ambiguous. Germline CDR1 reads SEHNR; CDR2 reads FQNEAQ (reference sequence). V gave up 0 bases and J gave up 1 base, with 7 bases separating them. The CDR3 has 14 residues. The CDR3 region is CASSLAGGSYEQYF. DNA for the CDR3: TGTGCCAGCAGCTTAGCCGGTGGGTCCTACGAGCAGTACTTC.

The chain has TRBV7-9 and TRBJ1-1; no definite D call. V gave up 5 bases and J gave up 4 bases, with 8 bases separating them. The CDR3 length is 12 residues. Germline CDR1 is SEHNR and CDR2 is FQNEAQ (reference sequence). Here the CDR3 reads CASSLDRTEAFF. CDR3 coding DNA: TGTGCCAGCAGCCTCGACCGCACTGAAGCTTTCTTT.

The V and J genes are TRBV7-9 and TRBJ2-7; D gene uncertain. CDR3 size: 12 residues. In germline, CDR1 is SEHNR, CDR2 FQNEAQ (reference sequence). V lost 4 bases to trimming and J lost 5 bases, with 9 bases between them. The CDR3 nucleotides read TGTGCCAGCAGCTCAAGGGTGGACGAGCAGTACTTC. Its translation: CASSSRVDEQYF.

The chain couples TRBV27 to TRBJ1-2; 8 bases are shared with TRBD1. Germline CDR1 reads MNHEY; CDR2 reads SMNVEV (reference sequence). The CDR3 has 12 residues. Trimming removed 4 bases from V and 7 bases from J; junction bases left unmatched: 2. The CDR3 sequence is CASSSGGSGYTF. CDR3 nucleotides: TGTGCCAGCAGTTCAGGGGGCTCTGGCTACACCTTC.

This chain connects TRBV5-6 to TRBJ2-7, with D tentatively TRBD2 (6 bases). The CDR3 spans 16 residues. Germline values: CDR1 SGHDT, CDR2 YYEEEE. Trimming shortened V by 4 bases and J by 3 bases, and 20 bases separated the two germline ends. The CDR3 DNA reads as TGTGCCAGCAGCCAACTCGGACTATCAACCTACTACGAGCAGTACTTC. It codes for CASSQLGLSTYYEQYF.

V and J are TRBV28 and TRBJ2-2, with a possible D match to TRBD2 (6 bases). The CDR3 is 16 residues long. In germline, CDR1 is MDHEN, CDR2 SYDVKM. Trimming cost V 6 bases and J 2 bases, with 16 bases left between them. The CDR3 bases are TGTGCCAGCAGCTCAGGCGGGGAAGATAACACCGGGGAGCTGTTTTTT. This gives the protein CASSSGGEDNTGELFF.

The chain combines TRBV18 with TRBJ2-5; D gene unclear. The CDR3 is made up of 13 amino acids. Germline V lookup: CDR1 KGHSH, CDR2 LQKENI. V dropped 2 bases and J dropped 2 bases, with 6 bases sitting between them. CDR3 loop: CASSPALQETQYF. The DNA of the CDR3 is TGTGCCAGCTCACCAGCCCTACAAGAGACCCAGTACTTC.

The chain uses TRBV7-2 and TRBJ2-3, with D maybe TRBD2 (5 bases). The V and J ends lost 2 bases and 0 bases respectively, with 12 bases between them. CDR1 SGHTA and CDR2 FQGNSA come from the germline V gene. The CDR3 covers 16 residues. CDR3 in amino acids: CASSLNGGLSTDTQYF. The CDR3 DNA sequence: TGTGCCAGCAGCTTAAATGGTGGACTTAGCACAGATACGCAGTATTTT.

The chain has TRBV5-1 and TRBJ1-1; the D is unclear. The CDR3 totals 14 residues. Looked up from germline, CDR1 is SGHRS and CDR2 is YFSETQ. V was clipped by 6 bases and J by 4 bases, with 16 bases between them. Here the CDR3 reads CASKETLVGTEAFF. CDR3 nucleotide sequence: TGCGCCAGCAAGGAGACCCTAGTCGGCACTGAAGCTTTCTTT.

The chain couples TRBV9 to TRBJ2-5; D might be TRBD1 (6 bases). Trimming removed 4 bases at V and 1 base at J, with 23 bases between. Germline V gene sequence: CDR1 SGDLS, CDR2 YYNGEE. The CDR3 runs to 18 residues. CDR3 region: CASSSNRGTRPGQETQYF. CDR3 DNA: TGTGCCAGCAGCTCAAATAGGGGGACAAGGCCAGGCCAAGAGACCCAGTACTTC.

V gene TRBV28 combines with J gene TRBJ1-5; D remains ambiguous. In germline, CDR1 is MDHEN, CDR2 SYDVKM. V was cut by 6 bases and J by 3 bases, with 6 bases left in between. The CDR3 spans 12 residues. In nucleotides, the CDR3 is TGTGCCAGCAGACTTACCAATCAGCCCCAGCATTTT. Amino acid sequence: CASRLTNQPQHF.

This clone was counted between two and nine times. Other DNA sequences of this sample code for an identical CDR3. The V and J genes are TRBV10-3 and TRBJ2-7; the D gene is possibly TRBD2 (5 bases). The CDR3 extends over 15 amino acids. Germline lookup yields CDR1 ENHRY and CDR2 SYGVKD. The ends were cut back, 3 bases at V and 7 bases at J, with 19 bases in the middle. CDR3 DNA sequence: TGTGCCATCAGTGAAGGGAAGAGGGTTTTAGAGGAGCAGTACTTC. Amino acid sequence: CAISEGKRVLEEQYF.

V gene TRBV28 combines with J gene TRBJ2-6; D is undetermined. Germline assignment: CDR1 MDHEN and CDR2 SYDVKM. This CDR3 has 15 amino acids. Trimming took off 6 bases at V and 0 bases at J, with 9 bases between the two ends. The CDR3 region is CASRPSPSGANVLTF. The CDR3 DNA follows: TGTGCCAGCAGGCCTTCACCCTCTGGGGCCAACGTCCTGACTTTC.

CDR3 in amino acids: CASSEALGVRGAYEQYF. The CDR3 nucleotides are TGTGCCAGCAGTGAAGCGCTCGGGGTTCGGGGCGCCTACGAGCAGTACTTC. This chain joins TRBV2 and TRBJ2-7; D possibly uses TRBD1 or TRBD2 (5 bases each). Trimming removed 0 bases from V and 2 bases from J, with 17 bases in between. CDR3 length: 17 amino acids. Germline V gives CDR1 SNHLY, CDR2 FYNNEI. The entire variable domain, with the rest obtained from reference TRBV2 and TRBJ2-7, is as follows: EPEVTQTPSHQVTQMGQEVILRCVPISNHLYFYWYRQILGQKVEFLVSFYNNEISEKSEIFDDQFSVERPDGSNFTLKIRSTKLEDSAMYFCASSEALGVRGAYEQYFGPGTRLTVT.

The chain carries TRBV28 and TRBJ2-7; TRBD2 agrees at 9 bases. The V segment lost 2 bases and the J segment 9 bases; nucleotides outside the gene matches: 20. Germline CDR1 MDHEN, CDR2 SYDVKM. This CDR3 has 18 residues. CDR3 in amino acids: CASSLGIMGRLAVPSQYF. The CDR3 coding sequence is TGTGCCAGCAGTTTAGGGATAATGGGTCGACTAGCGGTCCCCTCGCAGTACTTC.

The chain carries TRBV6-1 and TRBJ2-5, with 7 bases lining up with TRBD1. V dropped 1 base and J dropped 4; count of bases not matched to a gene: 6. The CDR3 runs to 15 residues. The germline gives CDR1 MNHNS, CDR2 SASEGT. The CDR3: CASSEEGASRETQYF. The CDR3 coding sequence is TGTGCCAGCAGTGAAGAGGGGGCTAGCAGAGAGACCCAGTACTTC.

This sequence joins TRBV7-9 and TRBJ2-5; D is uncertain. V dropped 8 bases and J dropped 5 bases, with 12 bases sitting between them. The CDR3 has 12 amino acids. Per germline, CDR1 SEHNR and CDR2 FQNEAQ (reference sequence). CDR3 sequence (DNA): TGTGCCAGCGGCCACGGAACGGAGACCCAGTACTTC. Protein sequence: CASGHGTETQYF.